Below, one TCR beta chain is given with its context. Its antigen is still unknown. The isolated RNA, all of it, was reverse transcribed, so expressed TCRB transcripts were what got sequenced. Data came from immunoSEQ multiplex PCR; TCRdb stores just in-frame clones and leaves some out. The top ten hold roughly 0.015% of the sample, which has roughly 340,000 clones, roughly 12% seen once. The data are from a study of beta chain features in type 1 diabetes. Germline CDR1 reads SGHNT; CDR2 reads YYREEE (reference sequence). Trimming stripped 4 bases from V and 4 bases from J, with 11 bases between. The CDR3 is 13 amino acids. The study, taken as a whole, reports: Because the template was cDNA, high-expressing cells might be over-represented. In comparison with healthy donors, patients had naive, central memory and Treg TCRB repertoires that appeared more similar. Shorter TCRB CDR3s, moderately but significantly so, marked every one of the four CD4+ subsets in Type 1 diabetes patients.

Staining for CD45RO/CCR7/CD25/CD127/CD95/CD27 allowed sorting of CD4+ naive, central memory, regulatory and stem cell-like memory cells. The chain joins TRBV5-4 to TRBJ1-2; no reliable D call. The sequenced sample was naive CD4+ T cells from blood. The clonotype originates from a woman under 30 with type 1 diabetes. CDR3 sequence (DNA): TGTGCCAGCAGCCCCATGGAGGGCTATGGCTACACCTTC. It codes for CASSPMEGYGYTF.